This T cell receptor beta chain derives from a study of blood T cell repertoires in COVID-19. Study-level information: The cDNA or gDNA used as material had been derived from T cells, B-cell-depleted T cells, or PBMCs.

This CDR3 is 15 amino acids long. The germline V gene encodes CDR1 MNHEY and CDR2 SVGEGT. V trimming: 2 bases; J trimming: 3 bases; junction bases outside the gene matches: 6. As handled by the study authors: Nucleated cell counts were estimated from reference gene primer amplification. Clones were read by immunoSEQ multiplex PCR, and TCRdb kept only the in-frame ones, dropping some. For V, J and clone size, that table is used; D and trimming come from the DNA. Among about 58,000 clones listed, around 91% were seen once. This clone was observed a single time. This sequence joins TRBV6-2 or TRBV6-3 and TRBJ2-7; TRBD1 agrees at 8 bases. Material for sequencing was peripheral blood. The receptor was isolated from a man aged 55 to 70 with active COVID-19. The CDR3, as DNA: TGTGCCAGCAGTTACAGGGGGACAGGCAACTACGAGCAGTACTTC. It translates to CASSYRGTGNYEQYF.